These 25 T cell receptor beta chains were all obtained from the same sample, sequenced in a study of blood T cell repertoires in COVID-19. TCRdb's table, derived via immunoSEQ multiplex PCR, lists solely in-frame clones and lacks some. The sample has roughly 200,000 clones, more than 65% seen once; the top ten hold 4.4%. Input material: peripheral blood. These receptors all come from a man over 45 with active or convalescent COVID-19.

This chain uses TRBV10-1 with TRBJ2-2; D is unresolved. Germline V gene data show CDR1 as WNHNN and CDR2 as SYGVQD (reference sequence). This CDR3 is built from 15 residues. The V end lost 0 bases, the J end lost 0 bases, and 5 bases lay between the germline ends. The CDR3 coding sequence is TGCGCCAGCAGTGAGTCCTGGCCGAACACCGGGGAGCTGTTTTTT. This sequence encodes CASSESWPNTGELFF.

The CDR3 coding sequence is TGTGCCAGCAGCTTAGGTTTAGAAGGGGCAAATGAAAAACTGTTTTTT. Its protein is CASSLGLEGANEKLFF. This chain uses TRBV7-2 with TRBJ1-4; D possibly corresponds to TRBD1 (5 bases). This CDR3 is built from 16 residues. Germline CDR1 reads SGHTA; CDR2 reads FQGNSA. Trimming cost V 1 base and J 5 bases, with 14 bases left between them.

The chain couples TRBV5-1 to TRBJ2-7; D might be TRBD1 (5 bases). V was clipped by 4 bases and J by 4 bases, with 18 bases between them. The CDR3 has 15 residues. Per germline, CDR1 SGHRS and CDR2 YFSETQ. The CDR3 DNA reads as TGCGCCAGCAGCGGGGCCCAGGGATTGATATACGAGCAGTACTTC. Translation: CASSGAQGLIYEQYF.

This clone was counted a single time. As DNA, the CDR3 is TGTGCCAGCAGTTACCGAACAAACTATGGCTACACCTTC. Its translation: CASSYRTNYGYTF. This sequence joins TRBV6-2 or TRBV6-3 and TRBJ1-2; D not resolved. This CDR3 has 13 residues. CDR1 MNHEY and CDR2 SVGEGT come from the germline V gene. Trimming took off 2 bases at V and 2 bases at J, with 6 bases between the two ends.

This clone was recorded once. The chain combines TRBV11-2 with TRBJ1-2, with D possibly being TRBD1 (5 bases). The V end was cut by 5 bases, the J end by 8 bases, with 15 bases between. CDR1 is SGHAT, CDR2 FQNNGV, per germline. The CDR3 has 13 amino acids. This chain's CDR3 is CASSPQTEVGYTF. The DNA of the CDR3 is TGTGCCAGCAGCCCCCAGACAGAAGTGGGCTACACCTTC.

The count of this clone is one. The CDR3 bases are TGTGCCAGTAGTTGGGGACTTGCCACAGATACGCAGTATTTT. Protein sequence: CASSWGLATDTQYF. V gene TRBV19 combines with J gene TRBJ2-3, with D perhaps matching TRBD2 (6 bases). CDR1 and CDR2 from the germline V gene are LNHDA and SQIVND (reference sequence). V was pared by 5 bases and J by 2 bases, with 11 bases between. The CDR3 loop spans 14 amino acids.

The count of this clone is one. This rearrangement joins TRBV4-2 to TRBJ2-7; 7 bases are shared with TRBD1. The germline gives CDR1 LGHNA, CDR2 YNFKEQ. The CDR3 sequence is 16 residues long. With V trimmed by 0 bases and J by 4 bases, 9 bases remained unmatched. The CDR3 here is CASSQDQTGNLYEQYF. The DNA of the CDR3 is TGTGCCAGCAGCCAAGATCAGACAGGGAATCTATACGAGCAGTACTTC.

This clone appeared a single time. The chain recombines TRBV28 with TRBJ2-1, with D perhaps TRBD2 (6 bases). The V gene's germline CDR1 is MDHEN and CDR2 SYDVKM. CDR3 length: 14 residues. Trimming shortened V by 3 bases and J by 5 bases, and 11 bases separated the two germline ends. The CDR3 loop reads CASSFGGSDNEQFF. In DNA, the CDR3 is TGTGCCAGCAGTTTCGGAGGGTCAGACAATGAGCAGTTCTTC. The full variable domain, completed using reference TRBV28 and TRBJ2-1, is DVKVTQSSRYLVKRTGEKVFLECVQDMDHENMFWYRQDPGLGLRLIYFSYDVKMKEKGDIPEGYSVSREKKERFSLILESASTNQTSMYLCASSFGGSDNEQFFGPGTRLTVL.

V and J are TRBV5-8 and TRBJ2-7; TRBD1 matches 7 bases. This CDR3 is built from 13 residues. J was trimmed by 4 bases and V by 4 bases; bases with no gene match: 5. Germline V lookup: CDR1 SGHTS, CDR2 YDEGEE. The CDR3, as DNA: TGTGCCAGCAGCCATGGACAGGTATACGAGCAGTACTTC. Translating it yields CASSHGQVYEQYF.

V usage is TRBV30 and J usage is TRBJ2-4, with TRBD1 matching over 7 bases. The V gene end was trimmed by 2 bases and the J gene end by 6 bases; junction bases not matched to a gene: 7. The CDR3 has 14 amino acids. Per germline, CDR1 GTSNPN and CDR2 SVGIG (reference sequence). The CDR3 region is CAWSTGASTNIQYF. The CDR3 DNA follows: TGTGCCTGGAGTACAGGGGCATCAACAAACATTCAGTACTTC.

The chain recombines TRBV27 with TRBJ1-5; D unresolved. The V gene lost 2 bases and the J gene lost 2 bases, with 13 bases spanning the gap. The germline V gene has CDR1 MNHEY and CDR2 SMNVEV (reference sequence). This CDR3 contains 16 residues. The CDR3 sequence: CASSLKSSPGNQPQHF. The DNA for the CDR3 is TGTGCCAGCAGTTTAAAGAGCTCCCCTGGCAATCAGCCCCAGCATTTT.

The CDR3 spells CAISEQPTNTGELFF. DNA for the CDR3: TGTGCCATCAGTGAACAGCCCACGAACACCGGGGAGCTGTTTTTT. The chain uses TRBV10-3 and TRBJ2-2; D ambiguous. The germline V and J ends were trimmed by 3 bases and 0 bases, with 8 bases remaining between them. The CDR3 spans 15 residues. The V gene's germline CDR1 is ENHRY and CDR2 SYGVKD.

The V gene is TRBV9, the J gene TRBJ1-1, with 9 bases aligning to TRBD1. This CDR3 has 18 amino acids. Unmatched junction bases numbered 15, after V lost 3 bases and J lost 3 bases. Per germline, CDR1 SGDLS and CDR2 YYNGEE. CDR3 protein: CASSGPVGGTGRHTEAFF. CDR3 coding DNA: TGTGCCAGCAGCGGACCGGTGGGCGGGACAGGGCGTCACACTGAAGCTTTCTTT.

This rearrangement joins TRBV11-2 to TRBJ2-1, with 9 bases matching TRBD2. With V trimmed by 5 bases and J by 1 base, 9 bases remained unmatched. Germline V CDR1 and CDR2: SGHAT, FQNNGV. The CDR3 runs 17 residues. The CDR3: CASSSWAGGRSYNEQFF. The CDR3 coding sequence is TGTGCCAGCAGCAGTTGGGCGGGGGGGCGATCCTACAATGAGCAGTTCTTC.

V is TRBV7-2 and J is TRBJ1-3; D is unresolved. Germline values: CDR1 SGHTA, CDR2 FQGNSA. There are 15 residues in the CDR3. V lost 3 bases to trimming and J lost 0 bases, with 9 bases between them. CDR3 sequence: CASSLDGGSGNTIYF. The DNA of the CDR3 is TGTGCCAGCAGCTTGGACGGAGGCTCTGGAAACACCATATATTTT.

The J gene is TRBJ2-3, the V gene TRBV28, with D tentatively TRBD1 (6 bases). Germline CDR1 and CDR2: MDHEN and SYDVKM. With 7 bases removed from V and 4 bases from J, the gap between germline ends came to 12 bases. The CDR3 runs to 13 residues. CDR3 in DNA: TGTGCCAGCAATCCGGCAGGGGCAGATACGCAGTATTTT. Its translation: CASNPAGADTQYF.

The chain is built from TRBV5-1 and TRBJ1-1; D call uncertain. Germline values: CDR1 SGHRS, CDR2 YFSETQ. CDR3 length: 14 amino acids. Trimming pared 6 bases from V and 0 bases from J, leaving 12 bases between. CDR3 residues: CASTSGGVNTEAFF. As DNA, the CDR3 is TGCGCCAGCACCTCAGGCGGGGTGAACACTGAAGCTTTCTTT.

The rearrangement links TRBV24-1 to TRBJ2-7; D possibly corresponds to TRBD1 (6 bases). The germline CDR1 and CDR2 sequences are KGHDR and SFDVKD. The CDR3 contains 14 residues. Trimming shortened V by 3 bases and J by 3 bases, and 11 bases separated the two germline ends. The CDR3: CATSDAGTNYEQYF. The CDR3 nucleotides are TGTGCCACCAGTGATGCCGGGACAAACTACGAGCAGTACTTC.

This rearrangement joins TRBV19 to TRBJ1-6, with a tentative D call TRBD1 (5 bases). With 2 bases removed from V and 14 bases from J, the gap between germline ends came to 13 bases. The CDR3 extends over 13 amino acids. Per germline, CDR1 LNHDA and CDR2 SQIVND (reference sequence). The CDR3 protein is CASSIRGNKALHF. The CDR3, as DNA: TGTGCCAGTAGTATAAGGGGAAATAAGGCCCTCCACTTT.

This clone was observed a few times. Distinct nucleotide sequences in the sample also encode this CDR3. The chain uses TRBV20-1 and TRBJ2-7; D is unclear. CDR3 length equals 11 residues. Germline-derived CDR1 and CDR2 are DFQATT and SNEGSKA (reference sequence). V was shortened by 5 bases and J by 2 bases, with 7 bases between the two germline ends. CDR3: CSAPLTYEQYF. Written as DNA, the CDR3 is TGCAGTGCTCCCCTAACCTACGAGCAGTACTTC.

This chain uses TRBV6-1 with TRBJ1-6, with D possibly TRBD1 on 6 matching bases. The CDR3 covers 16 residues. The ends were cut back, 3 bases at V and 0 bases at J, with 9 bases in the middle. Germline CDR1 is MNHNS and CDR2 is SASEGT. CDR3 amino acids: CASSERGISYNSPLHF. The CDR3, as DNA: TGTGCCAGCAGTGAGAGGGGGATCTCCTATAATTCACCCCTCCACTTT.

The V and J genes are TRBV7-2 and TRBJ1-5; 7 bases are shared with TRBD1. The germline gives CDR1 SGHTA, CDR2 FQGNSA. The CDR3 contains 13 residues. Trimming at V came to 2 bases and at J to 7 bases, leaving 2 bases not matched to a gene. CDR3 in amino acids: CASSLTGQQPQHF. CDR3 coding DNA: TGTGCCAGCAGCTTAACGGGACAGCAGCCCCAGCATTTT.

This chain joins TRBV11-2 and TRBJ2-2; no firm D call. The germline gives CDR1 SGHAT, CDR2 FQNNGV. V was clipped by 6 bases and J by 6 bases, with 8 bases between them. This CDR3 region has 12 residues. CDR3 sequence reads: CASRLSSGELFF. Written as DNA, the CDR3 is TGTGCCAGCAGACTTTCGTCCGGGGAGCTGTTTTTT. Full variable domain (outside the CDR3, taken from reference TRBV11-2 and TRBJ2-2): EAGVAQSPRYKIIEKRQSVAFWCNPISGHATLYWYQQILGQGPKLLIQFQNNGVVDDSQLPKDRFSAERLKGVDSTLKIQPAKLEDSAVYLCASRLSSGELFFGEGSRLTVL.

This CDR3 reads CASSVQQGADTGELFF. The CDR3 region has the DNA TGCGCCAGCAGCGTCCAACAGGGGGCGGACACCGGGGAGCTGTTTTTT. The chain is built from TRBV5-1 and TRBJ2-2; 9 nucleotides line up with TRBD1. The CDR3 has 16 residues. Germline V gene data show CDR1 as SGHRS and CDR2 as YFSETQ. V shed 4 bases, J shed 3 bases, and the junction held 7 bases outside the gene matches. Together with reference TRBV5-1 and TRBJ2-2, the CDR3 gives the full variable domain: KAGVTQTPRYLIKTRGQQVTLSCSPISGHRSVSWYQQTPGQGLQFLFEYFSETQRNKGNFPGRFSGRQFSNSRSEMNVSTLELGDSALYLCASSVQQGADTGELFFGEGSRLTVL.

The chain links TRBV6-6 to TRBJ1-2; unclear D gene. Trimming stripped 5 bases from V and 4 bases from J, with 14 bases between. The germline V gene has CDR1 MNHNY and CDR2 SVGAGI (reference sequence). CDR3 length: 14 residues. The CDR3 coding sequence is TGTGCCAGCAGTCAGAGACGGGGAGCCTATGGCTACACCTTC. This translates into CASSQRRGAYGYTF.